Listed below are T cell receptor beta chains from one sample, sequenced in a study of T cell responses to AZD1222 COVID-19 vaccine. Using immunoSEQ multiplex PCR, the repertoire was profiled, and TCRdb retains in-frame clones only, with some absent. Here the sample spans 80,000 or so clones, roughly 90% being singletons. The sample consisted of peripheral blood, taken 28 days after the second AZD1222 dose. Every receptor here comes from an adult who received the AZD1222 COVID-19 vaccine. CDR3s include the opening cysteine and the closing phenylalanine or tryptophan. The order of the fields is V gene, J gene, CDR3 protein.

v_call: TRBV7-8
j_call: TRBJ1-4
cdr3_aa: CASSLTATNEKLFF

v_call: TRBV18
j_call: TRBJ1-1
cdr3_aa: CASSPRGEGAFF

v_call: TRBV7-6
j_call: TRBJ2-3
cdr3_aa: CASSLVAGAGDTQYF

v_call: TRBV5-1
j_call: TRBJ2-3
cdr3_aa: CASSLETYTDTQYF

v_call: TRBV4-3
j_call: TRBJ2-5
cdr3_aa: CASRNGETQYF

v_call: TRBV19
j_call: TRBJ2-7
cdr3_aa: CASGKGLLSYEQYF

v_call: TRBV19
j_call: TRBJ1-2
cdr3_aa: CASTPEGLYYGYTF

v_call: TRBV7-2
j_call: TRBJ2-1
cdr3_aa: CASSTNPRLDYNEQFF

v_call: TRBV5-1
j_call: TRBJ2-7
cdr3_aa: CASSLGPRAGYSYEQYF

v_call: TRBV11-2
j_call: TRBJ1-6
cdr3_aa: CASSLKPQGAGSPLHF

v_call: TRBV18
j_call: TRBJ2-7
cdr3_aa: CASSLGTSGSIYEQYF

v_call: TRBV27
j_call: TRBJ1-1
cdr3_aa: CASSPPTGRWYSTEAFF

v_call: TRBV18
j_call: TRBJ1-2
cdr3_aa: CASSPIDQGRIFYGYTF

v_call: TRBV9
j_call: TRBJ2-7
cdr3_aa: CASSVGIGGSYEQYF

v_call: TRBV15
j_call: TRBJ2-7
cdr3_aa: CATSRDLETRDEQYF

v_call: TRBV5-4
j_call: TRBJ1-1
cdr3_aa: CASSSRDNTEAFF

v_call: TRBV19
j_call: TRBJ1-5
cdr3_aa: CASSIDPGRAINQPQHF

v_call: TRBV5-6
j_call: TRBJ1-5
cdr3_aa: CASSREEGRVNQPQHF

v_call: TRBV5-1
j_call: TRBJ1-4
cdr3_aa: CASSLGPGGGEKLFF

v_call: TRBV4-2
j_call: TRBJ2-2
cdr3_aa: CASSQDKRGTGELFF

v_call: TRBV15
j_call: TRBJ1-2
cdr3_aa: CATSRGSLWAGYTF

v_call: TRBV21-1
j_call: TRBJ2-7
cdr3_aa: CASSNPPGVNEQYF

v_call: TRBV5-1
j_call: TRBJ1-2
cdr3_aa: CASSSGQGVYGYTF

v_call: TRBV7-2
j_call: TRBJ1-5
cdr3_aa: CASSPTGGRSQPQHF

v_call: TRBV5-4
j_call: TRBJ1-2
cdr3_aa: CASSLVGPGSRGYTF

v_call: TRBV19
j_call: TRBJ2-1
cdr3_aa: CASSQTSGSYNEQFF

v_call: TRBV10-3
j_call: TRBJ1-2
cdr3_aa: CAIRLASNYGYTF

v_call: TRBV5-1
j_call: TRBJ1-4
cdr3_aa: CASSLGSGGHEKLFF

v_call: TRBV28
j_call: TRBJ1-4
cdr3_aa: CASSLWGPQNELFF

v_call: TRBV5-1
j_call: TRBJ1-1
cdr3_aa: CASSLTGLNTEAFF

v_call: TRBV7-7
j_call: TRBJ1-1
cdr3_aa: CASSAGTLLAEAFF

v_call: TRBV6-5
j_call: TRBJ2-3
cdr3_aa: CASKRQGTDTQYF

v_call: TRBV6-4
j_call: TRBJ1-4
cdr3_aa: CASRRSGATNEKLFF

v_call: TRBV12-3/TRBV12-4
j_call: TRBJ2-7
cdr3_aa: CASMGASVDEQYF

v_call: TRBV6-6
j_call: TRBJ2-7
cdr3_aa: CASSPHHIGTGDYEQYF

v_call: TRBV21-1
j_call: TRBJ1-2
cdr3_aa: CASSVRDTEYGYTF

v_call: TRBV28
j_call: TRBJ2-3
cdr3_aa: CASTSVRGLAVRSTDTQYF

v_call: TRBV7-2
j_call: TRBJ1-4
cdr3_aa: CASTDGRAGVGKLFF

v_call: TRBV30
j_call: TRBJ2-1
cdr3_aa: CAWRRFGPNEQFF

v_call: TRBV13
j_call: TRBJ1-5
cdr3_aa: CATSQGDGNQPQHF

v_call: TRBV9
j_call: TRBJ2-1
cdr3_aa: CASSAGTSGRGNEQFF

v_call: TRBV7-6
j_call: TRBJ2-7
cdr3_aa: CASSLEGTSTYEQYF

v_call: TRBV6-1
j_call: TRBJ1-2
cdr3_aa: CASSELGEDTPNYGYTF

v_call: TRBV2
j_call: TRBJ1-3
cdr3_aa: CASSQEVGAGGNTIYF